Below, 26 T cell receptor beta chains from the same sample are listed, as sequenced in a study of T cells after yellow fever vaccination. TCRdb reprocessed the 5' RACE reads with MiXCR, giving one entry per CDR3 protein. This sample yields over 300,000 distinct CDR3 sequences, of which 6.5% to 8.5% are seen a single time; around 17% belongs to the top ten. This specimen consisted of PBMCs, obtained about 49 days after the first yellow fever vaccination. Every receptor here comes from a man younger than 30 who received the YFV17D yellow fever vaccine.

The chain is built from TRBV30 and TRBJ2-7; D is possibly TRBD1 (5 bases). In germline, CDR1 is GTSNPN, CDR2 SVGIG (reference sequence). CDR3 length: 12 residues. With 2 bases removed from V and 3 bases from J, the gap between germline ends came to 8 bases. CDR3 region: CAWSTQVYEQYF. CDR3 in DNA: TGTGCCTGGAGTACACAGGTCTACGAGCAGTACTTC.

The CDR3 DNA reads TGCGCCAGCAGCCAGCGACATTACACCGGGGAGCTGTTTTTT. Its translation: CASSQRHYTGELFF. The gene calls are TRBV4-3 and TRBJ2-2; D unclear. CDR1 and CDR2 (germline): LGHNA, YSLEER. This CDR3 region has 14 residues. Trimming took off 3 bases at V and 3 bases at J, with 8 bases between the two ends.

This clonotype came up a few times. The rearrangement uses TRBV6-5 and TRBJ1-2, with TRBD1 identical over 10 bases. Looked up from germline, CDR1 is MNHEY and CDR2 is SVGAGI. The CDR3 runs 13 residues. J lost 6 bases, V lost 2 bases, and 0 bases had no gene match. CDR3 coding DNA: TGTGCCAGCAGTTACGGACAGGGGGATGGCTACACCTTC. It is translated as CASSYGQGDGYTF.

V is TRBV28 and J is TRBJ2-1; D unresolved. This CDR3 is 11 amino acids long. CDR1 is MDHEN and CDR2 is SYDVKM in the germline V gene. Trimming removed 6 bases at V and 4 bases at J, with 4 bases between. The CDR3 protein is CASRLYNEQFF. DNA for the CDR3: TGTGCCAGCAGACTGTACAATGAGCAGTTCTTC.

This chain joins TRBV5-5 and TRBJ2-7; 11 bases match TRBD1. The V and J ends lost 4 bases and 2 bases, in that order; junction bases with no gene match: 8. Germline V gene sequence: CDR1 SGHKS, CDR2 YYEKEE (reference sequence). The CDR3 is made up of 16 amino acids. The CDR3 coding sequence is TGTGCCAGCAGCACGGGGACAGGGGGTTCGACCTACGAGCAGTACTTC. It codes for CASSTGTGGSTYEQYF.

This clonotype was counted only a few times. The chain joins TRBV28 to TRBJ1-6; D unclear. The CDR3 spans 16 residues. The germline V gene encodes CDR1 MDHEN and CDR2 SYDVKM. Between the trimmed V and J ends, which lost 6 bases and 0 bases, there was a span of 12 bases. The CDR3 bases are TGTGCCAGCAGGGACTCCTCGAGCTCCTATAATTCACCCCTCCACTTT. Translation gives CASRDSSSSYNSPLHF.

This clonotype occurred a few times. This sequence joins TRBV27 and TRBJ2-7; D may be TRBD1 (6 bases). The CDR3 spans 16 residues. The V end lost 5 bases, the J end lost 0 bases, and 17 bases lay between the germline ends. Germline CDR1 reads MNHEY; CDR2 reads SMNVEV (reference sequence). CDR3 DNA sequence: TGTGCCAGCAGTGAAACCTCGGGACACTTCTCCTACGAGCAGTACGTC. This gives the protein CASSETSGHFSYEQYV.

The chain carries TRBV5-4 and TRBJ1-6, with D hard to call. CDR1 is SGHNT, CDR2 YYREEE, per germline (reference sequence). V dropped 3 bases and J dropped 7 bases, with 8 bases sitting between them. The CDR3 is 13 amino acids. The CDR3 protein is CASSYDGNSPLHF. In DNA, the CDR3 is TGTGCCAGCAGCTACGACGGCAATTCACCCCTCCACTTT.

This clonotype was recorded a few times. This chain links TRBV11-2 with TRBJ2-2; D is unclear. This CDR3 region has 15 residues. CDR1 and CDR2 from the germline V gene are SGHAT and FQNNGV. The V and J ends lost 5 bases and 5 bases respectively, with 15 bases between them. The CDR3 protein is CASSVSLGWTGELFF. The CDR3 DNA reads as TGTGCCAGCAGCGTATCTTTGGGGTGGACCGGGGAGCTGTTTTTT.

This clonotype was seen ten or more times. The chain couples TRBV21-1 to TRBJ2-7. TRBV21-1 is designated a pseudogene. The CDR3 sequence is 14 residues long. For the CDR3, the DNA is TGTGCCAGCAGCAAGGACGAGGGCTCCTACGAGCAGTACTTC. It encodes CASSKDEGSYEQYF.

This chain uses TRBV29-1 with TRBJ2-1; 10 nucleotides agree with TRBD1. Germline CDR1 and CDR2: SQVTM and ANQGSEA. The trim removed 7 bases at V and 6 bases at J, leaving 15 bases unmatched. This CDR3 contains 16 residues. The chain's CDR3 is CSAEGRSGTGVNEQFF. Written as DNA, the CDR3 is TGCAGCGCGGAAGGGAGGTCCGGGACAGGGGTCAATGAGCAGTTCTTC.

This clonotype appeared a few times. The chain recombines TRBV24-1 with TRBJ2-7; D unclear. The V end lost 4 bases, the J end lost 2 bases, and 5 bases lay between the germline ends. The CDR3 has 12 amino acids. Germline loops: CDR1 KGHDR, CDR2 SFDVKD. CDR3 sequence: CATSEVAYEQYV. In DNA form, the CDR3 reads TGTGCCACCAGTGAGGTTGCCTACGAGCAGTACGTC.

This clonotype was observed a handful of times. The chain links TRBV7-9 to TRBJ1-1, with D perhaps TRBD1 (6 bases). The V gene's germline CDR1 is SEHNR and CDR2 FQNEAQ (reference sequence). CDR3 length: 13 residues. V dropped 1 base and J dropped 11 bases, with 14 bases sitting between them. The CDR3 bases are TGTGCCAGCAGCTTAGAGGCAGGGGAGAAGGCTTTCTTT. This codes for CASSLEAGEKAFF. The full variable domain, completed using reference TRBV7-9 and TRBJ1-1, is DTGVSQNPRHKITKRGQNVTFRCDPISEHNRLYWYRQTLGQGPEFLTYFQNEAQLEKSRLLSDRFSAERPKGSFSTLEIQRTEQGDSAMYLCASSLEAGEKAFFGQGTRLTVV.

At least ten counts were recorded for this clonotype. In DNA form, the CDR3 reads TGCGCCAGCAGCCAAGATCGGGGCACCGATGCAACTAATGAAAAACTGTTTTTT. It codes for CASSQDRGTDATNEKLFF. V gene TRBV4-1 combines with J gene TRBJ1-4; D possibly corresponds to TRBD1 (5 bases). Germline assignment: CDR1 MGHRA and CDR2 YSYEKL. V lost 0 bases and J 0 bases, leaving 14 bases between the germline ends. This CDR3 is built from 18 residues.

This clonotype was picked up many times. The junction does not match germline at one end; this may be a read error. The rearrangement uses TRBV5-1 and TRBJ2-1; D call uncertain. This CDR3 has 13 amino acids. Germline V CDR1 and CDR2: SGHRS, YFSETQ. CDR3 coding DNA: TGTGCCAGCAGCTTAGGCTCCTACAATGAGCAGTTCTTC. Encoded protein: CASSLGSYNEQFF.

Ten or more counts support this clonotype. This chain connects TRBV12-3 or TRBV12-4 to TRBJ2-5; D perhaps matches TRBD2 (5 bases). The CDR3 has 14 amino acids. Deletions cut 5 bases from V and 6 bases from J, with 16 bases between. CDR3 in DNA: TGTGCCAGCAGTCTCTCCTCGGGATCTCAGACCCAGTACTTC. Its protein is CASSLSSGSQTQYF.

This clonotype was found a few times. This chain links TRBV5-1 with TRBJ2-5, with D perhaps TRBD2 (5 bases). Germline V gene lookup returns CDR1 SGHRS and CDR2 YFSETQ. CDR3 length: 13 amino acids. The germline V and J ends were trimmed by 7 bases and 1 base, with 11 bases remaining between them. Here the CDR3 DNA reads TGCGCCAGCGGACCGGGATCCCAAGAGACCCAGTACTTC. It is translated as CASGPGSQETQYF.

This clonotype turned up a few times. V and J are TRBV12-3 or TRBV12-4 and TRBJ1-1; weak D call: TRBD1 (6 bases). The CDR3 loop spans 17 amino acids. Deletions cut 5 bases from V and 0 bases from J, with 19 bases between. The CDR3 loop reads CASSQDSRTALNTEAFF. As DNA, the CDR3 is TGTGCCAGCAGTCAAGACTCGCGGACAGCCCTGAACACTGAAGCTTTCTTT.

The chain combines TRBV7-2 with TRBJ1-5; D may be TRBD1 (5 bases). Germline V gives CDR1 SGHTA, CDR2 FQGNSA. V dropped 1 base and J dropped 6 bases, with 13 bases sitting between them. The CDR3 totals 15 residues. CDR3 region: CASSLGGRAPQPQHF. The CDR3 region has the DNA TGTGCCAGCAGCTTAGGGGGCAGGGCGCCTCAGCCCCAGCATTTT.

At least ten counts were recorded for this clonotype. The chain is built from TRBV5-6 and TRBJ1-6, with a possible D match to TRBD1 (5 bases). V was trimmed by 4 bases and J by 2 bases, leaving 10 bases between them. Germline V gene sequence: CDR1 SGHDT, CDR2 YYEEEE. The length of the CDR3 is 15 residues. CDR3: CASSPRGAYNSPLHF. For the CDR3, the DNA is TGTGCCAGCAGCCCCCGAGGGGCCTATAATTCACCCCTCCACTTT.

This clonotype was detected only a few times. The chain combines TRBV27 with TRBJ2-3, with D tentatively TRBD2 (6 bases). Germline values: CDR1 MNHEY, CDR2 SMNVEV (reference sequence). V dropped 3 bases and J dropped 6 bases, with 7 bases sitting between them. The CDR3 loop spans 12 amino acids. CDR3 in amino acids: CASSFGGDTQYF. The CDR3 nucleotides are TGTGCCAGCAGTTTTGGGGGGGATACGCAGTATTTT.

With regard to this clonotype: One junction end disagrees with the germline gene, perhaps due to a read error. This chain joins TRBV9 and TRBJ2-3, with 7 bases lining up with TRBD2. Germline V CDR1 and CDR2: SGDLS, YYNGEE. The CDR3 has 14 amino acids. CDR3 sequence (DNA): TGTGTCAGCAGCACCACGACTAGCTTAGATACGCAGTATTTT. It is translated as CVSSTTTSLDTQYF.

This clonotype was seen more than once but under ten times. J is TRBJ2-3 and V is TRBV7-2, with 14 bases fitting TRBD2. Trimming took 5 bases from V and 8 from J; bases not matched to a gene: 9. Germline V gives CDR1 SGHTA, CDR2 FQGNSA. CDR3 size: 16 residues. CDR3 residues: CASSAGTSGGQTTQYF. CDR3 coding DNA: TGTGCCAGCAGCGCGGGGACTAGCGGGGGTCAAACTACGCAGTATTTT.

This clonotype occurred many times. The CDR3: CASSEGGRGGTNEKLFF. The CDR3 DNA follows: TGTGCCAGCAGTGAAGGGGGCAGGGGGGGGACTAATGAAAAACTGTTTTTT. The chain uses TRBV25-1 and TRBJ1-4, with 7 bases fitting TRBD1. Germline V gives CDR1 MGHDK, CDR2 SYGVNS. This CDR3 contains 17 residues. The trim removed 2 bases at V and 2 bases at J, leaving 8 bases unmatched.

This clonotype was seen only a few times. V gene TRBV6-1 combines with J gene TRBJ2-5; TRBD1 aligns across 8 bases. V lost 6 bases, J lost 5 bases, and 8 bases stayed unmatched. From germline, CDR1 is MNHNS and CDR2 SASEGT. The CDR3 sequence is 14 residues long. CDR3 nucleotide sequence: TGTGCCAGCAGGATGACAGGGGAGTACGAGACCCAGTACTTC. This sequence encodes CASRMTGEYETQYF.

The CDR3 nucleotides are TGCGCCAGCAGCCAAGAATCAGGGGGCTTTGGCTACACCTTC. Amino acids: CASSQESGGFGYTF. The chain combines TRBV4-3 with TRBJ1-2; 8 nucleotides match TRBD1. The germline gives CDR1 LGHNA, CDR2 YSLEER. Germline trimming cut 0 bases from V and 7 bases from J; bases unmatched to any gene: 4. This CDR3 contains 14 residues.